Listed below are T cell receptor beta chains from one sample, sequenced in a study of blood T cells in healthy people across ages. Each CDR3 protein is one row after TCRdb ran MiXCR on the 5' RACE reads. The repertoire consists of roughly 1.5 million distinct CDR3 sequences, with 35% to 45% occurring once and the leading ten covering roughly 3.7%. The sample taken for sequencing was blood. All receptors come from a woman aged 18-29 years in good health. The conserved cysteine and the conserved F or W are not part of the CDR3 here.

v_call cdr3_aa
TRBV12-3/TRBV12-4 ASSRGFSSTYEQY
TRBV28 ASSFPWRENTGELF
TRBV6-2/TRBV6-3 ASSYTDLRTDTQY
TRBV2 ASSELRLAGYNNEQF
TRBV27 ASSLKGTGYHGQF
TRBV10-3 AISGLTRDSSYEQY
TRBV9 ASNELAGGFEEQF
TRBV12-3/TRBV12-4 ASSNRRLPNYGYT
TRBV12-3/TRBV12-4 ASSLRVRQETQY
TRBV6-5 ASRAQGNSYEQY
TRBV7-2 ASSPGVAASTDTQY
TRBV4-1 ASSQGDAEAF
TRBV5-1 ASSPDLDGYT
TRBV5-1 ASSPHTGNQPQH
TRBV6-5 ASIAGTGGLDTQY
TRBV19 ASSKKGSGELF
TRBV4-1 ASSQGTSSHQETQY
TRBV29-1 SALTGEGQPQH
TRBV27 AIRTGGGYYGYT
TRBV27 ASSFLGEGYGYT
TRBV28 VSSFWDRGAETQY
TRBV25-1 ASSELKRGHTDTQY
TRBV7-8 ASTRAGAWDEQF
TRBV30 AWSATGDQPQH
TRBV6-1 ASREQEYAFNSPLH
TRBV12-3/TRBV12-4 ASSLLQGSESTGELF
TRBV28 ASSLDLGASTEAF
TRBV27 ASSLSYGGTGANVLT
TRBV5-1 ASSPGTGDTDTQY
TRBV20-1 SARDLKAGGLRDTQY
TRBV7-8 ASSLAPEGLYGYT
TRBV6-2/TRBV6-3 ASSSYRGYEQY
TRBV6-5 ASRGTGSNYGYT
TRBV7-4 ASSLCQGAADTQY
TRBV2 ASSPLWDGTINNEQY
TRBV6-2/TRBV6-3 ASSYRGKGVFSYNEQY
TRBV11-1 ASSLSRGTDVDEQY
TRBV12-3/TRBV12-4 ASSATPNYGYT
TRBV5-1 ASRSLAGGGSYNEQF
TRBV4-1 VSSHVAAGHETQY
TRBV20-1 SARSGTNEKLF
TRBV9 ASTKEGSGHEQF
TRBV27 ATSYNLAGTDTQY
TRBV6-2/TRBV6-3 ASSYSSRTNEQF
TRBV6-5 ASSTVSLTSGNTIY
TRBV3-1 ASSQDKARVFEKLF
TRBV18 ASSPGQGENTEAF
TRBV7-2 ASSPKPGHINYGYT
TRBV6-2/TRBV6-3 ASSPPDRRVFITNTEAF
TRBV20-1 SAWTGELYEQY
TRBV20-1 SAIEGRNYGYT
TRBV15 ATSRGSSRDLAKNIQY
TRBV7-2 ASSPQGSYNSPLH
TRBV7-3 ASSKEWGAYTQY